The text below deals with one T cell receptor beta chain. Its antigen is not known. This entry is derived from a study of OX40 agonist ivuxolimab in advanced cancers. Profiled with immunoSEQ multiplex PCR; TCRdb holds only in-frame clones, not every one. Of 65,000 or so clones listed, around 88% are singletons. The study's findings and limits: By week 6 at 0.1 to 3.0 mg/kg, blood CD4+ and CD8+ T cells had expanded clonally.

Germline loops: CDR1 SGHRS, CDR2 YFSETQ. V shed 6 bases, J shed 0 bases, and the junction held 5 bases outside the gene matches. The CDR3 runs to 15 residues. Sequenced here: CD4+ or CD8+ T cells sorted from blood, sampled in a trial of the OX40 agonist ivuxolimab. This rearrangement joins TRBV5-1 to TRBJ2-7, with TRBD1 matching over 11 bases. The TCR comes from an adult with an advanced solid tumor such as melanoma, head and neck, liver or kidney cancer. As DNA, the CDR3 is TGCGCCAGCACCCGGGACAGGGGGGTCTCCTACGAGCAGTACTTC. Its protein product is CASTRDRGVSYEQYF.